These 14 T cell receptor beta chains originate from one sample sequenced in a study of cytomegalovirus exposure and HLA in healthy donors. The PCR used 60 Vbeta and 13 Jbeta primers. Sequencing was performed with immunoSEQ multiplex PCR; in TCRdb, only in-frame clones are kept and a portion is missing. The sample contains 150,000 or so clones, about three quarters of which appear only once. The sample comprised PBMCs. These receptors were obtained from a man aged 35 to 55 in good health and CMV-seropositive.

This sequence joins TRBV11-3 and TRBJ1-1; a weak D match, TRBD1 (5 bases). Trimming took 2 bases from V and 2 from J, leaving 6 bases between them. There are 13 residues in the CDR3. Germline lookup yields CDR1 SGHNT and CDR2 YENEEA. As DNA, the CDR3 is TGTGCCAGCAGCTTACAGGGTAACACTGAAGCTTTCTTT. Translating it yields CASSLQGNTEAFF.

This clone appeared a few times. The rearrangement links TRBV5-1 to TRBJ2-1; 11 bases align to TRBD2. The CDR3 consists of 14 residues. Trimming at V came to 0 bases and at J to 9 bases, leaving 2 bases not matched to a gene. Germline CDR1 reads SGHRS; CDR2 reads YFSETQ. In DNA form, the CDR3 reads TGCGCCAGCAGCTTGGGTACTAGCGGGAGTGAGCAGTTCTTC. As protein: CASSLGTSGSEQFF.

This chain uses TRBV13 with TRBJ2-5, with 12 bases fitting TRBD2. This CDR3 contains 15 residues. After removal of 5 bases from V and 3 bases from J, the junction contained 4 bases not matched to a gene. Germline-derived CDR1 and CDR2 are PRHDT and FYEKMQ (reference sequence). In DNA form, the CDR3 reads TGTGCCAGCAGCACCCTAGCGGGAGGGGAAGAGACCCAGTACTTC. Amino acids: CASSTLAGGEETQYF.

This sequence joins TRBV4-1 and TRBJ2-7; 11 bases align to TRBD2. The germline V gene encodes CDR1 MGHRA and CDR2 YSYEKL. The CDR3 extends over 15 amino acids. V trimming: 3 bases; J trimming: 2 bases; junction bases outside the gene matches: 3. CDR3 DNA: TGCGCCAGCAGCCACTTAGCGGGAGGGGCCTACGAGCAGTACTTC. It encodes CASSHLAGGAYEQYF.

The chain links TRBV10-3 to TRBJ2-1; D might be TRBD1 (5 bases). V gave up 0 bases and J gave up 5 bases, with 11 bases separating them. CDR1 and CDR2 (germline): ENHRY, SYGVKD. There are 15 residues in the CDR3. The CDR3 coding sequence is TGTGCCATCAGTGAGTCGACTCTAGGGGACAATGAGCAGTTCTTC. It translates to CAISESTLGDNEQFF.

This sequence joins TRBV27 and TRBJ2-2, with D possibly TRBD2 on 7 matching bases. This CDR3 has 15 amino acids. The germline gives CDR1 MNHEY, CDR2 SMNVEV (reference sequence). Trimming shortened V by 2 bases and J by 5 bases, and 12 bases separated the two germline ends. CDR3 nucleotide sequence: TGTGCCAGCAGTTTAGGCGGGGGCGGGACCGGGGAGCTGTTTTTT. This translates into CASSLGGGGTGELFF.

The chain joins TRBV2 to TRBJ1-4, with 9 bases aligning to TRBD1. V gave up 6 bases and J gave up 7 bases; unmatched junction bases: 9. Looked up from germline, CDR1 is SNHLY and CDR2 is FYNNEI. The CDR3 consists of 15 residues. CDR3 sequence reads: CASRTGQGRGEKLFF. In DNA, the CDR3 is TGTGCCAGCAGAACCGGACAGGGGAGAGGTGAAAAACTGTTTTTT.

The chain joins TRBV5-8 to TRBJ1-5; the match to TRBD1 covers 9 bases. This CDR3 is 18 amino acids long. Germline lookup yields CDR1 SGHTS and CDR2 YDEGEE. V dropped 0 bases and J dropped 5; count of bases not matched to a gene: 12. The CDR3: CASSLEYSDRGSYQPQHF. The CDR3 DNA is TGTGCCAGCAGCTTGGAATATTCGGACAGGGGTTCTTATCAGCCCCAGCATTTT.

The rearrangement joins TRBV9 to TRBJ1-5; TRBD1 matches 10 bases. The CDR3 runs 16 residues. V lost 3 bases to trimming and J lost 7 bases; unmatched junction nucleotides: 10. Looked up from germline, CDR1 is SGDLS and CDR2 is YYNGEE. Here the CDR3 reads CASSAGTGEIGQPQHF. CDR3 bases: TGTGCCAGCAGCGCCGGGACAGGGGAAATAGGGCAGCCCCAGCATTTT.

V and J are TRBV7-2 and TRBJ1-3, with D possibly TRBD1 on 6 matching bases. The CDR3 runs to 15 residues. Germline V gene lookup returns CDR1 SGHTA and CDR2 FQGNSA. Trimming cost V 5 bases and J 9 bases, with 20 bases left between them. The CDR3 nucleotides are TGTGCCAGCAGCATTAGACAGGCTCGTCTGGGCACCATATATTTT. Its protein product is CASSIRQARLGTIYF.

This CDR3 is CASSILGRGAGNNQPQHF. The CDR3 DNA is TGTGCCAGTAGTATTTTGGGCAGGGGAGCTGGGAACAATCAGCCCCAGCATTTT. The chain uses TRBV19 and TRBJ1-5, with a tentative D call TRBD1 (6 bases). V lost 3 bases and J lost 3, with 21 bases in between. Germline-derived CDR1 and CDR2 are LNHDA and SQIVND (reference sequence). This CDR3 comprises 18 residues.

This clone has more than one count but fewer than ten. The rearrangement uses TRBV4-2 and TRBJ2-7, with 13 nucleotides matching TRBD2. Germline V CDR1 and CDR2: LGHNA, YNFKEQ. With 0 bases clipped from V and 8 bases from J, the junction kept 7 bases outside the gene matches. This CDR3 is 16 amino acids long. CDR3 in DNA: TGTGCCAGCAGCCAAGAGGGTGGACTAGCGGGAGAGAAGCAGTACTTC. This sequence encodes CASSQEGGLAGEKQYF.

The CDR3 loop reads CARSALADNEQFF. DNA of the CDR3: TGTGCCAGAAGCGCACTAGCGGACAATGAGCAGTTCTTC. J is TRBJ2-1 and V is TRBV5-3; 8 nucleotides align to TRBD2. TRBV5-3 is recorded as an ORF, its role being uncertain. With V trimmed by 4 bases and J by 5 bases, 2 bases remained unmatched. The CDR3 is 13 amino acids.

This sequence joins TRBV2 and TRBJ1-4, with D maybe TRBD1 (5 bases). V lost 6 bases and J lost 14, with 13 bases in between. Germline values: CDR1 SNHLY, CDR2 FYNNEI. The CDR3 totals 11 residues. The CDR3 loop is CASSETVYLFF. CDR3 nucleotide sequence: TGTGCCAGCAGCGAGACAGTTTATCTGTTTTTT.